These 7 T cell receptor beta chains came from one sample sequenced in a study of OX40 agonist ivuxolimab in advanced cancers. The method was immunoSEQ multiplex PCR; TCRdb's version includes in-frame clones alone and lacks a portion of them. The repertoire holds 20,000 to 25,000 clones, around 90% seen once, with 30% to 35% in the top ten. The sample in question was CD4+ or CD8+ T cells sorted from blood, obtained in a trial of the OX40 agonist ivuxolimab. The receptors here all came from an adult with an advanced solid tumor such as melanoma, head and neck, liver or kidney cancer.

This sequence joins TRBV30 and TRBJ2-3; 7 bases line up with TRBD2. Unmatched junction bases numbered 4, after V lost 0 bases and J lost 4 bases. In germline, CDR1 is GTSNPN, CDR2 SVGIG (reference sequence). CDR3 size: 14 residues. The chain's CDR3 is CAWSVGGDADTQYF. The CDR3 DNA reads TGTGCCTGGAGTGTGGGGGGGGATGCAGATACGCAGTATTTT.

This rearrangement joins TRBV19 to TRBJ2-7; D not certain. This CDR3 is 13 amino acids long. Germline CDR1 and CDR2: LNHDA and SQIVND (reference sequence). The ends were cut back, 4 bases at V and 3 bases at J, with 10 bases in the middle. The CDR3 DNA sequence: TGTGCCAGTAGTAACTCCGGCGGCTACGAGCAGTACTTC. This encodes CASSNSGGYEQYF.

The chain combines TRBV30 with TRBJ1-6; 8 bases are a match to TRBD1. Germline V gene sequence: CDR1 GTSNPN, CDR2 SVGIG (reference sequence). The V and J ends lost 6 bases and 7 bases, in that order; junction bases with no gene match: 5. This CDR3 spans 13 amino acids. The CDR3 sequence is CACSGTGNSPLHF. CDR3 bases: TGTGCCTGCTCCGGGACAGGAAATTCACCCCTCCACTTT. Full variable domain (missing parts from reference TRBV30 and TRBJ1-6): SQTIHQWPATLVQPVGSPLSLECTVEGTSNPNLYWYRQAAGRGLQLLFYSVGIGQISSEVPQNLSASRPQDRQFILSSKKLLLSDSGFYLCACSGTGNSPLHFGNGTRLTVT.

The chain has TRBV12-5 and TRBJ2-5; tentatively, D is TRBD1 (5 bases). V was shortened by 2 bases and J by 7 bases, with 20 bases between the two germline ends. The CDR3 covers 16 residues. Germline CDR1 is LGHNT and CDR2 is FRNRAP. For the CDR3, the DNA is TGTGCTAGTGGTTTGCCGGACGGCTCCCTAGGGGTGACCCAGTACTTC. Encoded protein: CASGLPDGSLGVTQYF. Variable domain in full (rest from reference TRBV12-5 and TRBJ2-5): DARVTQTPRHKVTEMGQEVTMRCQPILGHNTVFWYRQTMMQGLELLAYFRNRAPLDDSGMPKDRFSAEMPDATLATLKIQPSEPRDSAVYFCASGLPDGSLGVTQYFGPGTRLLVL.

The chain recombines TRBV27 with TRBJ2-7; 11 bases line up with TRBD2. V shed 2 bases, J shed 3 bases, and the junction held 3 bases outside the gene matches. Germline CDR1 and CDR2: MNHEY and SMNVEV (reference sequence). This CDR3 region has 15 residues. CDR3 in amino acids: CASSLTSGGFYEQYF. The CDR3 DNA reads TGTGCCAGCAGTTTAACTAGCGGGGGATTCTACGAGCAGTACTTC.

V and J are TRBV10-2 and TRBJ2-7; the D call may be TRBD1 or TRBD2 (5 bases each). CDR3 length: 15 residues. Germline V lookup: CDR1 WSHSY, CDR2 SAAADI. The ends were cut back, 2 bases at V and 5 bases at J, with 16 bases in the middle. In DNA form, the CDR3 reads TGCGCCAGCAGTGAGAACCTCCTTATGGGGGACGAGCAGTACTTC. This translates into CASSENLLMGDEQYF.

The chain carries TRBV2 and TRBJ2-2, with a weak D call TRBD1 (6 bases). Germline loops: CDR1 SNHLY, CDR2 FYNNEI. Trimming removed 5 bases at V and 0 bases at J, with 13 bases between. This CDR3 has 16 residues. CDR3: CASSLRQATNTGELFF. In nucleotides, the CDR3 is TGTGCCAGCAGTCTGAGACAGGCGACGAACACCGGGGAGCTGTTTTTT.